These 31 T cell receptor beta chains originate from one sample sequenced in a study of early T cells in non-severe SARS-CoV-2 infection. TCRdb fed the 5' RACE reads into MiXCR, producing one record per CDR3 protein. The sample holds about 70,000 distinct CDR3 sequences; about 14% are singletons and the top ten take 3.9%. The input for sequencing was whole blood, taken at baseline. These receptor sequences come from an adult who was a healthcare worker with PCR-confirmed SARS-CoV-2 infection or an uninfected control (not recorded which).

The CDR3 loop is CSARDRGSSYNEQFF. The CDR3 coding sequence is TGCAGTGCTAGAGATCGAGGTAGCTCCTACAATGAGCAGTTCTTC. The gene calls are TRBV20-1 and TRBJ2-1; D remains unclear. Germline loops: CDR1 DFQATT, CDR2 SNEGSKA (reference sequence). This CDR3 region has 15 residues. Trimming removed 0 bases at V and 0 bases at J, with 9 bases between.

A few counts support this clonotype. The chain joins TRBV21-1 to TRBJ2-2; the table calls TRBD2, which could not be checked here. TRBV21-1 is designated a pseudogene. The CDR3 length is 18 residues. The CDR3 region has the DNA TGTGCCAGCAGCAAAGCTATAGCGGGAGAGAGGAACACCGGGGAGCTGTTTTTT. Translating gives CASSKAIAGERNTGELFF.

There are many counts of this clonotype. The V call is TRBV27, the J call TRBJ2-3, with TRBD2 identical over 11 bases. With 8 bases clipped from V and 2 bases from J, the junction kept 9 bases outside the gene matches. This CDR3 spans 16 amino acids. From germline, CDR1 is MNHEY and CDR2 SMNVEV (reference sequence). This CDR3 reads CASGGVAGGLTDTQYF. The CDR3 region has the DNA TGTGCCAGCGGTGGGGTAGCGGGAGGGCTCACAGATACGCAGTATTTT.

Worth noting for this clonotype: A junction end diverges from the germline sequence, so it may reflect a read error. The chain links TRBV2 to TRBJ2-1, with D perhaps matching TRBD1 or TRBD2 (5 bases each). This CDR3 has 15 residues. CDR1 and CDR2 from the germline V gene are SNHLY and FYNNEI. This chain's CDR3 is CASSDGAEGYSEQFF. The CDR3 region has the DNA TGTGCCAGCAGTGATGGGGCCGAGGGGTACAGTGAGCAGTTCTTC.

The gene calls are TRBV9 and TRBJ2-1, with D possibly matching TRBD2 (5 bases). This CDR3 region has 15 residues. Trimming cost V 4 bases and J 0 bases, with 11 bases left between them. Germline lookup yields CDR1 SGDLS and CDR2 YYNGEE. The CDR3 sequence: CASSISGYSYNEQFF. Here the CDR3 DNA reads TGTGCCAGCAGCATAAGCGGTTACTCCTACAATGAGCAGTTCTTC.

The genes are TRBV3-1 and TRBJ2-7; 10 bases match TRBD1. Germline V CDR1 and CDR2: LGHDT, YNNKEL (reference sequence). The CDR3 runs to 16 residues. Germline trimming cut 8 bases from V and 3 bases from J; bases unmatched to any gene: 13. The CDR3 DNA reads as TGTGCCAGCCGGAAAGAGGGGGACAGGGGCGGCTACGAGCAGTACTTC. Translation gives CASRKEGDRGGYEQYF.

The chain is built from TRBV14 and TRBJ1-3; D ambiguous. CDR3 length: 17 residues. Looked up from germline, CDR1 is SGHDN and CDR2 is FVKESK. Trimming left V 0 bases short and J 4 bases short, with 16 bases between. CDR3 DNA: TGTGCCAGCAGCCAAGATACCGGCCAGACCGGCGGAAACACCATATATTTT. It encodes CASSQDTGQTGGNTIYF.

This clonotype was found many times. The chain uses TRBV2 and TRBJ2-3, with unresolved D. The CDR3 contains 12 residues. Trimming stripped 1 base from V and 6 bases from J, with 5 bases between. Germline CDR1 is SNHLY and CDR2 is FYNNEI. The CDR3 nucleotides read TGTGCCAGCAGTGAAGAGTCGGATACGCAGTATTTT. Its translation is CASSEESDTQYF.

A few counts support this clonotype. The chain links TRBV29-1 to TRBJ2-2; maybe TRBD2 (5 bases). There are 11 residues in the CDR3. V dropped 4 bases and J dropped 7 bases, with 7 bases sitting between them. The germline V gene encodes CDR1 SQVTM and CDR2 ANQGSEA. CDR3 loop: CSVGGVGELFF. CDR3 DNA: TGCAGCGTTGGGGGAGTCGGGGAGCTGTTTTTT.

This chain links TRBV24-1 with TRBJ2-2; D uncertain. The CDR3 extends over 12 amino acids. Germline CDR1 and CDR2: KGHDR and SFDVKD. V gave up 2 bases and J gave up 7 bases, with 4 bases separating them. The DNA of the CDR3 is TGTGCCACCAGTGATTCCTACGGGGAGCTGTTTTTT. Translating gives CATSDSYGELFF.

The sample holds a few counts of this clonotype. The V call is TRBV30, the J call TRBJ2-7; 7 bases line up with TRBD1. CDR1 GTSNPN and CDR2 SVGIG come from the germline V gene (reference sequence). The CDR3 runs 13 residues. The V and J ends lost 1 base and 4 bases, in that order; junction bases with no gene match: 4. CDR3 sequence: CAWSGRDSYEQYF. Here the CDR3 DNA reads TGTGCCTGGAGTGGCCGGGACAGTTACGAGCAGTACTTC.

J is TRBJ2-3 and V is TRBV12-3 or TRBV12-4; the match to TRBD2 covers 13 bases. The CDR3 has 16 amino acids. V shed 5 bases and J 2 bases; nucleotides not matched to a gene: 4. The CDR3: CASSQGLAGDTDTQYF. CDR3 in DNA: TGTGCCAGCAGTCAAGGACTAGCGGGAGACACAGATACGCAGTATTTT.

The chain combines TRBV5-1 with TRBJ2-7; 9 positions match TRBD2. Germline V lookup: CDR1 SGHRS, CDR2 YFSETQ. The CDR3 contains 16 residues. V shed 4 bases and J 1 base; nucleotides not matched to a gene: 9. This chain's CDR3 is CASSPVAGVGSYEQYF. CDR3 in DNA: TGCGCCAGCAGCCCTGTAGCGGGAGTTGGTTCCTACGAGCAGTACTTC.

This clonotype was seen a few times. The J gene is TRBJ2-2, the V gene TRBV7-3, with D uncertain. Germline loops: CDR1 SGHTA, CDR2 FQGTGA. V gave up 5 bases and J gave up 7 bases, with 8 bases separating them. This CDR3 is 12 amino acids long. CDR3 coding DNA: TGTGCCAGCAGCCCAGGTGGCGGGGAGCTGTTTTTT. This codes for CASSPGGGELFF.

V and J are TRBV5-1 and TRBJ2-7; 8 nucleotides line up with TRBD1. The CDR3 has 16 amino acids. The trim removed 4 bases at V and 2 bases at J, leaving 11 bases unmatched. Germline V gives CDR1 SGHRS, CDR2 YFSETQ. CDR3 amino acids: CASSVGDRRYTYEQYF. The CDR3 DNA is TGCGCCAGCAGCGTGGGGGACAGGCGATACACCTACGAGCAGTACTTC.

This clonotype has a count of ten or more. V gene TRBV27 combines with J gene TRBJ2-7; 7 positions match TRBD2. Germline trimming cut 6 bases from V and 1 base from J; bases unmatched to any gene: 9. The CDR3 covers 15 residues. The germline V gene has CDR1 MNHEY and CDR2 SMNVEV (reference sequence). The CDR3 coding sequence is TGTGCCAGCAGCCCGGGTCTAGCGGATTCCTACGAGCAGTACTTC. This translates into CASSPGLADSYEQYF.

The rearrangement joins TRBV27 to TRBJ2-3; D gene uncertain. CDR1 MNHEY and CDR2 SMNVEV come from the germline V gene (reference sequence). The CDR3 is 14 residues long. V lost 0 bases and J 5 bases, leaving 9 bases between the germline ends. The DNA for the CDR3 is TGTGCCAGCAGTTTATCACGGGCGAGAGATACGCAGTATTTT. It codes for CASSLSRARDTQYF.

This clonotype was counted ten times or more. This chain joins TRBV25-1 and TRBJ2-5, with a tentative D call TRBD1 (5 bases). The CDR3 covers 15 residues. Germline V gives CDR1 MGHDK, CDR2 SYGVNS. Trimming pared 3 bases from V and 6 bases from J, leaving 17 bases between. CDR3 DNA: TGTGCCAGCAGTGATCCTGGGCAGGGCGGCCAGACCCAGTACTTC. Protein sequence: CASSDPGQGGQTQYF.

The table lists this clonotype with many counts. This sequence joins TRBV7-9 and TRBJ2-7; tentatively, D is TRBD1 (6 bases). The CDR3 contains 16 residues. CDR1 is SEHNR and CDR2 is FQNEAQ in the germline V gene (reference sequence). V shed 5 bases and J shed 7 bases, with 24 bases lying between them. The chain's CDR3 is CASSLPTGGRRLEQYF. DNA of the CDR3: TGTGCCAGCAGCCTCCCGACAGGCGGCAGGCGATTGGAGCAGTACTTC.

This clonotype has ten or more counts. The genes are TRBV20-1 and TRBJ2-1; TRBD1 aligns across 8 bases. The germline CDR1 and CDR2 sequences are DFQATT and SNEGSKA (reference sequence). CDR3 length equals 13 residues. For the CDR3, the DNA is TGCAGCACAGACAGGGGCAAAGACAATGAGCAGTTCTTC. It yields the protein CSTDRGKDNEQFF.

This clonotype was observed a handful of times. The chain couples TRBV2 to TRBJ1-1, with D unresolved. Deletions cut 1 base from V and 4 bases from J, with 10 bases between. Germline V gene data show CDR1 as SNHLY and CDR2 as FYNNEI. The CDR3 is made up of 14 amino acids. CDR3 sequence (DNA): TGTGCCAGCAGTGAAGAGGGAGGTGGCACTGAAGCTTTCTTT. Translated, it gives CASSEEGGGTEAFF.

The chain recombines TRBV29-1 with TRBJ2-7; 7 bases line up with TRBD2. Germline CDR1 is SQVTM and CDR2 is ANQGSEA. CDR3 length equals 12 residues. Losses at the gene ends were 4 bases for V and 5 bases for J; bases not matched to a gene: 5. The CDR3 region is CSVGGGRNEQYF. CDR3 nucleotides: TGCAGCGTTGGGGGAGGGAGGAACGAGCAGTACTTC.

In this sample, this clonotype turned up a few times. The rearrangement joins TRBV11-2 to TRBJ1-4, with 7 bases lining up with TRBD1. CDR1 SGHAT and CDR2 FQNNGV come from the germline V gene. This CDR3 has 14 residues. Trimming took 7 bases from V and 8 from J; bases not matched to a gene: 10. CDR3 loop: CASTQPGQTEKLFF. CDR3 nucleotides: TGTGCCAGCACCCAACCGGGACAGACGGAAAAACTGTTTTTT. Filled out from reference TRBV11-2 and TRBJ1-4, the complete variable domain reads EAGVAQSPRYKIIEKRQSVAFWCNPISGHATLYWYQQILGQGPKLLIQFQNNGVVDDSQLPKDRFSAERLKGVDSTLKIQPAKLEDSAVYLCASTQPGQTEKLFFGSGTQLSVL.

This sequence joins TRBV12-3 or TRBV12-4 and TRBJ2-5, with 8 bases fitting TRBD2. The length of the CDR3 is 14 residues. V shed 4 bases and J 1 base; nucleotides not matched to a gene: 2. The CDR3 spells CASSYSGTQETQYF. Here the CDR3 DNA reads TGTGCCAGCAGTTATAGCGGGACCCAAGAGACCCAGTACTTC.

V and J are TRBV6-1 and TRBJ2-3; D unclear. The CDR3 runs to 12 residues. Trimming cost V 2 bases and J 6 bases, with 6 bases left between them. Looked up from germline, CDR1 is MNHNS and CDR2 is SASEGT. The CDR3 protein is CASSENRDTQYF. The DNA of the CDR3 is TGTGCCAGCAGTGAAAACCGGGATACGCAGTATTTT.

This clonotype was seen repeatedly, ten times or more. The genes are TRBV29-1 and TRBJ2-2, with D unresolved. Trimming took 4 bases from V and 1 from J, leaving 10 bases between them. The CDR3 loop spans 14 amino acids. Germline V lookup: CDR1 SQVTM, CDR2 ANQGSEA. Written as DNA, the CDR3 is TGCAGCGTTGTAGGGTGGGGGAACACCGGGGAGCTGTTTTTT. It codes for CSVVGWGNTGELFF.

This clonotype came up many times. The chain recombines TRBV20-1 with TRBJ1-3; 10 bases fit TRBD1. Germline trimming cut 6 bases from V and 8 bases from J; bases unmatched to any gene: 4. The CDR3 spans 12 residues. Germline lookup yields CDR1 DFQATT and CDR2 SNEGSKA (reference sequence). CDR3 DNA: TGCAGTGCGAGACAGGGGGCCGACACCATATATTTT. Translating gives CSARQGADTIYF.

In this sample, this clonotype turned up many times. This chain connects TRBV2 to TRBJ2-3; D not certain. Between the trimmed V and J ends, which lost 4 bases and 4 bases, there was a span of 9 bases. The germline gives CDR1 SNHLY, CDR2 FYNNEI. The CDR3 length is 13 residues. CDR3 in amino acids: CASSASVADTQYF. The CDR3 region has the DNA TGTGCCAGCAGTGCGAGTGTCGCAGATACGCAGTATTTT.

This clonotype was counted between two and nine times. V usage is TRBV4-2 and J usage is TRBJ2-3; either TRBD1 or TRBD2 may supply D (6 bases each). This CDR3 comprises 14 residues. CDR1 is LGHNA, CDR2 YNFKEQ, per germline. Trimming removed 8 bases from V and 5 bases from J, with 17 bases in between. The CDR3 DNA follows: TGTGCCAGCCAACTTGGGGGGCCAGGAGATACGCAGTATTTT. Translating it yields CASQLGGPGDTQYF.

This clonotype appeared a few times. The V call is TRBV6-1, the J call TRBJ2-1; possible D gene TRBD2, 6 bases. In germline, CDR1 is MNHNS, CDR2 SASEGT. There are 17 residues in the CDR3. V was clipped by 0 bases and J by 7 bases, with 19 bases between them. CDR3 coding DNA: TGTGCCAGCAGTGAAGCCATAGCGGACTTTGGCGGAAATGAGCAGTTCTTC. Amino acids: CASSEAIADFGGNEQFF.

This sequence joins TRBV7-6 and TRBJ2-2; 7 positions agree with TRBD1. This CDR3 comprises 14 residues. Losses at the gene ends were 6 bases for V and 4 bases for J; bases not matched to a gene: 5. Germline V lookup: CDR1 SGHVS, CDR2 FNYEAQ. CDR3 in amino acids: CASRKGAGTGELFF. In nucleotides, the CDR3 is TGTGCCAGCAGGAAGGGGGCGGGCACCGGGGAGCTGTTTTTT.